These T cell receptor beta chains were read from a single sample in a study of response to subunit inactivated influenza vaccine. TCRdb reanalysed the RT-PCR reads using MiXCR and keeps one entry per CDR3 protein. Of 700,000 to 900,000 distinct CDR3 sequences detected, 21% appear once; the ten largest clones hold approximately 10%. Sequencing was performed on PBMCs from blood, taken about 5 days after vaccination. These receptor sequences come from a man aged 45-65 years who received an inactivated influenza vaccine. Each CDR3 is given with its conserved first and last residue. Each record gives: V gene, D gene, CDR3 length, J gene, clone size, CDR3 DNA, CDR3 protein. A D gene is named only where the DNA matches it firmly. Size is stated for part of the rows, as once, few or many counts, or as a class when the clone is expanded.

TRBV7-2	NA	13	TRBJ1-1	many	TGTGCCAGCAGCTTAGCGGGGGGGGCTGAAGCTTTCTTT	CASSLAGGAEAFF
TRBV7-8	TRBD1	15	TRBJ2-3	few	TGTGCCAGCAGCCCCGGACAGGGGAGGTTTCATACGCAGTATTTT	CASSPGQGRFHTQYF
TRBV11-1	NA	18	TRBJ1-2	NA	TGTGCCAGCAGCTTAGGAGTGCTTGGGACCCCGCCCCACTATGGCTACACCTTC	CASSLGVLGTPPHYGYTF
TRBV24-1	NA	14	TRBJ2-1	NA	TGTGCCACCAGCCAGAATGGACAGTCGGATGAGCAGTTCTTC	CATSQNGQSDEQFF
TRBV4-2	NA	12	TRBJ2-7	few	TGTGCCAGCAGCCAAGCGGCGCGCGAGCAGTACTTC	CASSQAAREQYF
TRBV7-2	TRBD2	16	TRBJ2-1	few	TGTGCCAGCAGCTTAGCTGGTAGCGGGAGAATCAATGAGCAGTTCTTC	CASSLAGSGRINEQFF
TRBV20-1	NA	18	TRBJ2-5	once	TGCAGTGGGCTACTGGACAGGGGATTGAGCGGGAGTAGAGAGACCCAGTACTTC	CSGLLDRGLSGSRETQYF
TRBV7-9	TRBD2	15	TRBJ2-5	NA	TGTGCCAGCAGCTCTGGACTAGCGGTCGAAGAGACCCAGTACTTC	CASSSGLAVEETQYF
TRBV6-5	NA	13	TRBJ2-1	NA	TGTGCCAGCAGTTACGGGCAGGGGGGTGAGCAGTTCTTC	CASSYGQGGEQFF
TRBV5-6	NA	18	TRBJ2-7	NA	TGTGCCAGCAGCTTGGACGGCGCTCCCGAATACAATACCTACGAGCAGTACTTC	CASSLDGAPEYNTYEQYF
TRBV5-5	NA	15	TRBJ2-3	NA	TGTGCCAGCAGCTTTTCACCCAGAGATGCAGATACGCAGTATTTT	CASSFSPRDADTQYF
TRBV10-3	NA	13	TRBJ1-1	few	TGTGCCATCAGTGCGGGGAAGAACACTGAAGCTTTCTTT	CAISAGKNTEAFF
TRBV6-2/TRBV6-3	NA	16	TRBJ1-1	NA	TGTGCCAGCAAAAAACAATCGACGGTTGGGAACACTGAAGCTTTCTTT	CASKKQSTVGNTEAFF
TRBV12-3/TRBV12-4	NA	14	TRBJ1-3	NA	TGTGCCAGCAGTTCAGCCAGCTCTGGAAACACCATATATTTT	CASSSASSGNTIYF
TRBV20-1	NA	13	TRBJ1-3	NA	TGCAGTGCTAGAGATCCAGGGGGAAACACCATATATTTT	CSARDPGGNTIYF
TRBV7-9	NA	15	TRBJ1-4	NA	TGTGCCAGCAGCAAAGGACTACTCGGAAATGAAAAACTGTTTTTT	CASSKGLLGNEKLFF
TRBV4-2	NA	15	TRBJ2-7	NA	TGTGCCAGCAGCCAAGCGGGGACGGCCTCCTACGAGCAGTACTTC	CASSQAGTASYEQYF
TRBV20-1	NA	14	TRBJ2-1	NA	TGCAGTGCTAGAGATACTGTCGGTTACAATGAGCAGTTCTTC	CSARDTVGYNEQFF
TRBV4-3	NA	13	TRBJ2-3	few	TGCGCCAGCAGCAAAGTCCGTAAAGATACGCAGTATTTT	CASSKVRKDTQYF
TRBV4-2	TRBD1	17	TRBJ2-5	NA	TGTGCCAGCAGCCAAGACTGGGACAGGGCGGTTTCGAAGACCCAGTACTTC	CASSQDWDRAVSKTQYF
TRBV12-3/TRBV12-4	TRBD2	13	TRBJ2-7	many	TGTGCCAGCAGCTGGGGGACTAGCTACGAGCAGTACTTC	CASSWGTSYEQYF
TRBV29-1	NA	13	TRBJ2-7	NA	TGCAGCGTTGCGGTCCCAGGCTACTACGAGCAGTACTTC	CSVAVPGYYEQYF
TRBV12-3/TRBV12-4	NA	15	TRBJ2-2	many	TGTGCCAGCAGTTTAGGGGGGGCGAACACCGGGGAGCTGTTTTTT	CASSLGGANTGELFF
TRBV2	NA	12	TRBJ2-5	NA	TGTGCCAGCGGGCAGGGGCTTGGGACCCAGTACTTC	CASGQGLGTQYF
TRBV5-1	TRBD1	18	TRBJ2-3	many	TGCGCCAGCAGGCCGTACTCCGGGACAGCAACTAGCACAGATACGCAGTATTTT	CASRPYSGTATSTDTQYF
TRBV15	NA	13	TRBJ2-7	few	TGTGCCACCAGCTATACCGTGAGCGACGAGCAGTACTTC	CATSYTVSDEQYF
TRBV7-9	NA	15	TRBJ2-5	NA	TGTGCCAGCAGCAAACGGGTAGCGGAACAAGAGACCCAGTACTTC	CASSKRVAEQETQYF
TRBV12-3/TRBV12-4	TRBD2	17	TRBJ2-7	NA	TGTGCCAGCAGTTTGGGAGGTCTAGCGGGAGGGAACTACGAGCAGTACTTC	CASSLGGLAGGNYEQYF